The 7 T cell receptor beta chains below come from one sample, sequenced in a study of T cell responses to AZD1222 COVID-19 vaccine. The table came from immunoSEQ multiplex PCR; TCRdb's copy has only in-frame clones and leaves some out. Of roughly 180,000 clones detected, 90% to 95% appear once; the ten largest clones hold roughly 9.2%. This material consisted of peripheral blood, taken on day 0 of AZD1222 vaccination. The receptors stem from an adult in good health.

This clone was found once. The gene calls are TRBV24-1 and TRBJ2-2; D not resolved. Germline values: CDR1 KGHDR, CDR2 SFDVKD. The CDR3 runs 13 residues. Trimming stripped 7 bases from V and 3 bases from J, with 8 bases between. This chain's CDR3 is CATSKHYTGELFF. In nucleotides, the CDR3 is TGTGCCACCAGCAAGCATTACACCGGGGAGCTGTTTTTT.

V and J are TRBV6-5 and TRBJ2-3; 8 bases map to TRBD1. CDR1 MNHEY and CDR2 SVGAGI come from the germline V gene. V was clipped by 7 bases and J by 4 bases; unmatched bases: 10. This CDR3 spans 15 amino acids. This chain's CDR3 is CASKPGGQGSDTQYF. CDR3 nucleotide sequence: TGTGCCAGCAAGCCTGGAGGACAGGGATCAGATACGCAGTATTTT.

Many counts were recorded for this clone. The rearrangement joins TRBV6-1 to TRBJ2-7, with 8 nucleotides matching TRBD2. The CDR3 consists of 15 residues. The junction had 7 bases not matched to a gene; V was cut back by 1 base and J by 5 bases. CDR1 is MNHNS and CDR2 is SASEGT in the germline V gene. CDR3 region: CASSEDSGTSHEQYF. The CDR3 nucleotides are TGTGCCAGCAGTGAAGATAGCGGGACCAGCCACGAGCAGTACTTC.

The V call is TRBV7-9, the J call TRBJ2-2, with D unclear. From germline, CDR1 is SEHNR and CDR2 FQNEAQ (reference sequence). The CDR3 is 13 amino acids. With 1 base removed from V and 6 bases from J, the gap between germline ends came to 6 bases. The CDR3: CASSLVDPGELFF. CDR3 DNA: TGTGCCAGCAGCTTAGTGGACCCCGGGGAGCTGTTTTTT.

The CDR3 region is CASSISRLAAGNTIYF. As DNA, the CDR3 is TGTGCCAGTAGTATAAGCAGACTGGCCGCGGGAAACACCATATATTTT. The chain carries TRBV19 and TRBJ1-3; D unclear. Germline V lookup: CDR1 LNHDA, CDR2 SQIVND (reference sequence). The CDR3 is 16 amino acids. With 2 bases removed from V and 4 bases from J, the gap between germline ends came to 15 bases.

CDR3 loop: CASSELVARNEQFF. CDR3 bases: TGCGCCAGCAGTGAGTTAGTCGCTAGGAATGAGCAGTTCTTC. The V call is TRBV10-2, the J call TRBJ2-1; D is undetermined. This CDR3 has 14 amino acids. Trimming removed 1 base from V and 7 bases from J, with 11 bases in between. In germline, CDR1 is WSHSY, CDR2 SAAADI.

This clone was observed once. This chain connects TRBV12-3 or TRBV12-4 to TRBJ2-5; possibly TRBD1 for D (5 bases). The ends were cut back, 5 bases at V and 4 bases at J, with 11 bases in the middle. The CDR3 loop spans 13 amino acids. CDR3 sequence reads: CASSVTGRETQYF. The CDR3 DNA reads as TGTGCCAGCAGTGTTACAGGACGAGAGACCCAGTACTTC.